Following are 7 T cell receptor beta chains from one sample sequenced in a study of CD4+ T cells in melanoma. Assay used: immunoSEQ multiplex PCR; TCRdb lists only in-frame clones, some missing. The table records more than 90,000 clones, 92% of them present only once. The sequenced material came from peripheral blood. The receptor source for this set is a human donor with melanoma.

V is TRBV5-4 and J is TRBJ1-1; TRBD1 is a possible D gene (6 bases). Germline assignment: CDR1 SGHNT and CDR2 YYREEE (reference sequence). The ends were cut back, 4 bases at V and 6 bases at J, with 25 bases in the middle. The length of the CDR3 is 17 residues. Here the CDR3 reads CASSPTGGGRFGPEAFF. CDR3 DNA: TGTGCCAGCAGCCCGACAGGAGGTGGGCGGTTTGGGCCTGAAGCTTTCTTT.

The J gene is TRBJ2-3, the V gene TRBV7-6, with 7 bases identical to TRBD2. CDR3 length: 14 amino acids. Trimming took 5 bases from V and 2 from J; bases not matched to a gene: 4. The germline CDR1 and CDR2 sequences are SGHVS and FNYEAQ. The CDR3 DNA is TGTGCCAGCAGCGAACTAGCGACCACAGATACGCAGTATTTT. Translated, it gives CASSELATTDTQYF.

V is TRBV9 and J is TRBJ1-1; 9 bases are shared with TRBD1. The CDR3 is 15 amino acids. Trimming removed 4 bases from V and 8 bases from J; junction bases left unmatched: 12. Germline V lookup: CDR1 SGDLS, CDR2 YYNGEE. CDR3 coding DNA: TGTGCCAGCAGCCCAACGACAGGGGGGACCTCGGAAGCTTTCTTT. Its translation is CASSPTTGGTSEAFF.

The chain employs TRBV7-3 and TRBJ1-1; TRBD1 might be the D (6 bases). Per germline, CDR1 SGHTA and CDR2 FQGTGA. With 5 bases removed from V and 1 base from J, the gap between germline ends came to 8 bases. The CDR3 loop spans 13 amino acids. The CDR3 loop reads CASSQTGNTEAFF. The CDR3 nucleotides are TGTGCCAGCAGCCAGACAGGGAACACTGAAGCTTTCTTT.

CDR3 loop: CASSQEGRGRNEQFF. The CDR3 nucleotides are TGTGCCAGCAGCCAAGAGGGCAGGGGGCGCAATGAGCAGTTCTTC. The chain is built from TRBV4-2 and TRBJ2-1; 8 nucleotides match TRBD1. After removal of 0 bases from V and 6 bases from J, the junction contained 4 bases not matched to a gene. Germline V CDR1 and CDR2: LGHNA, YNFKEQ. CDR3 size: 15 residues.

V gene TRBV4-1 combines with J gene TRBJ2-7; unclear D gene. CDR1 and CDR2 (germline): MGHRA, YSYEKL. Trimming removed 1 base from V and 11 bases from J, with 9 bases in between. The CDR3 totals 11 residues. CDR3 DNA sequence: TGCGCCAGCAGCCAAGGGGAAGCGAAGTACTTC. This codes for CASSQGEAKYF.

The table lists this clone with a count of one. The V call is TRBV6-1, the J call TRBJ2-5; D tentatively fits TRBD1 or TRBD2 (5 bases each). The CDR3 is made up of 15 amino acids. V lost 5 bases to trimming and J lost 0 bases, with 13 bases between them. CDR1 MNHNS and CDR2 SASEGT come from the germline V gene. CDR3 nucleotide sequence: TGTGCCAGCAGTACCTCCCGAGGGGACCAAGAGACCCAGTACTTC. Amino acids: CASSTSRGDQETQYF.